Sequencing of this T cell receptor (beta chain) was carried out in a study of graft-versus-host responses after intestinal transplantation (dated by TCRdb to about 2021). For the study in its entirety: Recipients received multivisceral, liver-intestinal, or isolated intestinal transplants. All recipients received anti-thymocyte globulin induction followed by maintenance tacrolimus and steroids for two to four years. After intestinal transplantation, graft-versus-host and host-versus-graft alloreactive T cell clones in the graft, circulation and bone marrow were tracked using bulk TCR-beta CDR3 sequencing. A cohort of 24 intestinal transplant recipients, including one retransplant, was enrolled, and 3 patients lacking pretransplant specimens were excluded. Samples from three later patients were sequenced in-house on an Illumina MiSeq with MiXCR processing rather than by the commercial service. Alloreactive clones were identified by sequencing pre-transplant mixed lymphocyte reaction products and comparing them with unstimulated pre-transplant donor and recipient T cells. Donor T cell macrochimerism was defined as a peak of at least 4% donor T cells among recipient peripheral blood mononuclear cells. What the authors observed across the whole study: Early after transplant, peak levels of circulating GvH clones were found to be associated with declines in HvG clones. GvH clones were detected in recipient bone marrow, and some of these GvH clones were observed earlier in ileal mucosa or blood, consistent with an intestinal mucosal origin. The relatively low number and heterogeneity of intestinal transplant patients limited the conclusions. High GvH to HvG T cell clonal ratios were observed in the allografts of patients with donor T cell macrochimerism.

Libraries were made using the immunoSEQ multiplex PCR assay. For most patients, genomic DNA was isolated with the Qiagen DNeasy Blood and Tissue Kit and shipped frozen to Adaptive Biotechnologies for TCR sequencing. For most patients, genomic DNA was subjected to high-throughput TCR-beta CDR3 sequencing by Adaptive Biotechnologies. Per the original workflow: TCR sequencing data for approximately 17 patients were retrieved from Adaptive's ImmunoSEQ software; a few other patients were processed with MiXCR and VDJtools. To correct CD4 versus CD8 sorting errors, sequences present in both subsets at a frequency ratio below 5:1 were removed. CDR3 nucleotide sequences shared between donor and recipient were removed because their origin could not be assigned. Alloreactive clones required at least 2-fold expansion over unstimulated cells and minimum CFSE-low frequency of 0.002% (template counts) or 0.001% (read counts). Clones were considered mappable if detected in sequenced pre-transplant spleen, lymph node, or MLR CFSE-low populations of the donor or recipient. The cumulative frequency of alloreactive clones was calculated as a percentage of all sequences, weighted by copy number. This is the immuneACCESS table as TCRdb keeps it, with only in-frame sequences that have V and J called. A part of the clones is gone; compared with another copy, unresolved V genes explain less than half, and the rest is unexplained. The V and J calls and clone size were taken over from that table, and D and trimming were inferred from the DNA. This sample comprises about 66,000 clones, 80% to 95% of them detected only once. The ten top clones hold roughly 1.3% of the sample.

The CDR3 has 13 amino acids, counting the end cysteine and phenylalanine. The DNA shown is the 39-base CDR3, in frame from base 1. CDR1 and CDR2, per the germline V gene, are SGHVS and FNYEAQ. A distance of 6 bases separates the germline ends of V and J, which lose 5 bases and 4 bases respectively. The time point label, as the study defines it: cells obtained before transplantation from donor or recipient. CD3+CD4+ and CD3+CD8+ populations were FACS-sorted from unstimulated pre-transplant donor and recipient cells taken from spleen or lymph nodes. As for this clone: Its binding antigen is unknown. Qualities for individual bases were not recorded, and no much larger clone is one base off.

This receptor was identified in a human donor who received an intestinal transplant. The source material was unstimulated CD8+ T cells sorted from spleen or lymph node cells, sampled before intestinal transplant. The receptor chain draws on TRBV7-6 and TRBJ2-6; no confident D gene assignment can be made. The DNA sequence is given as TGTGCCAGCAGCGGCCCGGGGGCCAACGTCCTGACTTTC. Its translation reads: CASSGPGANVLTF.